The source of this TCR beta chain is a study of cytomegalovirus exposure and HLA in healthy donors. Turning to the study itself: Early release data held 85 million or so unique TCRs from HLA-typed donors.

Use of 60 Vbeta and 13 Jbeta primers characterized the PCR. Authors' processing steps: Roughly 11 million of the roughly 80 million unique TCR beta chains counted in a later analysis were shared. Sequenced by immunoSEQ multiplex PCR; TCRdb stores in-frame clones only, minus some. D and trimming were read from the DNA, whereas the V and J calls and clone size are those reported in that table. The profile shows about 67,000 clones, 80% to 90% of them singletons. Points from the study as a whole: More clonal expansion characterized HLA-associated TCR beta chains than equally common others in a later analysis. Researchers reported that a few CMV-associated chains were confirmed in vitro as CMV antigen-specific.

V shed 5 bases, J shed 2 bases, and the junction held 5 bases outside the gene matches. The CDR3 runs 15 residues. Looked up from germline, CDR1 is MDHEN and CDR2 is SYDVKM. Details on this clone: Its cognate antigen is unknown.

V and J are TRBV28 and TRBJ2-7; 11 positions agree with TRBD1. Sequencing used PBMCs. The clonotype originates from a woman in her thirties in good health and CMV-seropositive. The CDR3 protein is CASSPPGQGAYEQYF. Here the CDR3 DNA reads TGTGCCAGCAGTCCCCCGGGACAGGGGGCCTACGAGCAGTACTTC.